Below, one T cell receptor (beta chain) is given with its context. The sample is drawn from a study of control samples from healthy donors and cancer patients. The CDR3 spans 17 residues. With V trimmed by 2 bases and J by 2 bases, 9 bases remained unmatched. The germline CDR1 and CDR2 sequences are LGHNT and FRNRAP. Generated by immunoSEQ multiplex PCR, the TCRdb table keeps only in-frame clones and is missing some. The data contain under 150,000 clones, 93% of them singletons. The chain uses TRBV12-5 and TRBJ1-5; 7 bases are a match to TRBD1. The sequence was collected from a man in his thirties or forties in good health. Source material: blood. The CDR3 DNA is TGTGCTAGTGGTTTGCAGGGGGAGGTGGTTGGCAATCAGCCCCAGCATTTT. It encodes CASGLQGEVVGNQPQHF.